Listed below are T cell receptor beta chains from one sample, sequenced in a study of blood T cells in healthy people across ages. MiXCR, run by TCRdb on the 5' RACE reads, gives a single entry per CDR3 protein. Of hundreds of thousands of distinct CDR3 sequences detected, 21% appear once; the ten largest clones hold approximately 3.6%. Sequencing was performed on blood. These receptors came from a man in his 70s in good health. CDR3s include the opening cysteine and the closing phenylalanine or tryptophan. Each record gives: J gene, clone size, V gene, D gene, CDR3 protein, CDR3 DNA. D genes are given only for firm matches. A clone size is listed for some rows: how often the clone was seen (once, few, many), or a class if it is expanded.

>TRBJ1-1|few|TRBV28|NA
CASSLTSPPEAFF
TGTGCCAGCAGTTTAACCTCCCCCCCTGAAGCTTTCTTT
>TRBJ2-7|NA|TRBV11-2|TRBD2
CASSLDLTSGTLPLYEQYF
TGTGCCAGCAGCTTAGATCTGACTAGCGGGACTCTCCCTCTCTACGAGCAGTACTTC
>TRBJ2-3|many|TRBV9|NA
CASSVGEVTSTDTQYF
TGTGCCAGCAGCGTTGGCGAAGTCACTAGCACAGATACGCAGTATTTT
>TRBJ2-7|few|TRBV30|NA
CAWSDGSYEQYF
TGTGCCTGGAGTGACGGGTCCTACGAGCAGTACTTC
>TRBJ1-1|few|TRBV5-1|NA
CASSWGSGRNTEAFF
TGCGCCAGCAGCTGGGGGTCAGGGAGGAACACTGAAGCTTTCTTT
>TRBJ2-3|NA|TRBV20-1|TRBD2
CSAEAGGLGDTQYF
TGCAGTGCAGAAGCGGGAGGTTTGGGAGATACGCAGTATTTT
>TRBJ2-7|NA|TRBV15|TRBD1
CATSRDFYDRGEQYF
TGTGCCACCAGCAGAGATTTCTACGACAGGGGCGAGCAGTACTTC
>TRBJ2-7|few|TRBV29-1|TRBD2
CSVEDPRTSGNYEQYF
TGCAGCGTTGAAGATCCCAGGACTAGCGGTAACTACGAGCAGTACTTC
>TRBJ2-5|NA|TRBV3-1|TRBD2
CASSQAGTSGTYQETQYF
TGTGCCAGCAGCCAAGCCGGGACTAGCGGGACCTACCAAGAGACCCAGTACTTC
>TRBJ1-2|few|TRBV15|NA
CATSRAQDYTF
TGTGCCACCAGCAGAGCCCAAGACTACACCTTC
>TRBJ1-2|NA|TRBV6-2/TRBV6-3|TRBD1
CASSAQDRPLSDGYTF
TGTGCCAGCAGTGCCCAGGACAGGCCCCTTTCTGATGGCTACACCTTC
>TRBJ2-1|NA|TRBV25-1|NA
CASTGGTEQFF
TGTGCCAGCACTGGTGGCACTGAGCAGTTCTTC
>TRBJ2-1|many|TRBV28|TRBD2
CASSFSGTSGINEQFF
TGTGCCAGCAGTTTCTCCGGGACTAGCGGGATTAATGAGCAGTTCTTC
>TRBJ2-3|few|TRBV2|TRBD2
CASSEVLAGGAPDTQYF
TGTGCCAGCAGTGAAGTACTAGCGGGAGGGGCCCCAGATACGCAGTATTTT
>TRBJ2-4|many|TRBV5-1|TRBD1
CASSVTGEKNIQYF
TGCGCCAGCAGCGTGACAGGGGAAAAAAACATTCAGTACTTC
>TRBJ2-7|NA|TRBV4-1|TRBD2
CASSQLAGREQYF
TGCGCCAGCAGCCAACTAGCGGGACGCGAGCAGTACTTC
>TRBJ1-4|few|TRBV15|NA
CATSRAPGSTNEKLFF
TGTGCCACCAGCAGAGCTCCGGGCTCAACTAATGAAAAACTGTTTTTT
>TRBJ2-7|NA|TRBV5-1|NA
CASRRGRGSSYEQYF
TGCGCCAGCAGAAGGGGACGGGGCAGCTCCTACGAGCAGTACTTC
>TRBJ2-6|NA|TRBV12-3/TRBV12-4|TRBD1
CASSLVIGTGRSSGTNVLTF
TGTGCCAGCAGTTTAGTGATTGGGACAGGGAGATCCTCTGGGACCAACGTCCTGACTTTC
>TRBJ2-7|many|TRBV5-1|NA
CASRTTSGGSYEQYF
TGCGCCAGCAGAACGACTAGTGGGGGATCCTACGAGCAGTACTTC
>TRBJ1-4|NA|TRBV12-3/TRBV12-4|TRBD1
CASKPMRGREKLFF
TGTGCCAGCAAACCGATGAGGGGGCGTGAAAAACTGTTTTTT
>TRBJ1-2|few|TRBV20-1|NA
CSARDRSTANYGYTF
TGCAGTGCTAGAGATCGGTCCACTGCTAACTATGGCTACACCTTC
>TRBJ2-3|NA|TRBV18|TRBD2
CASSPTLAEYTDTQYF
TGTGCCAGCTCACCAACACTAGCGGAGTACACAGATACGCAGTATTTT
>TRBJ2-5|few|TRBV4-1|NA
CASSQERGRETQYF
TGCGCCAGCAGCCAAGAGAGGGGCAGGGAGACCCAGTACTTC
>TRBJ2-7|NA|TRBV7-9|NA
CASSPPASQHSYEQYF
TGTGCCAGCAGCCCCCCTGCTAGCCAACACTCCTACGAGCAGTACTTC
>TRBJ2-5|NA|TRBV20-1|NA
CSASAPPNEQLF
TGCAGTGCTAGCGCTCCACCGAATGAGCAGCTCTTC
>TRBJ2-5|NA|TRBV6-5|TRBD1
CASSYWGQGQETQYF
TGTGCCAGCAGTTACTGGGGACAGGGCCAAGAGACCCAGTACTTC
>TRBJ1-1|NA|TRBV20-1|NA
CSARDRVFTEAFF
TGCAGTGCTAGAGACAGGGTTTTCACTGAAGCTTTCTTT
>TRBJ2-5|NA|TRBV5-1|NA
CASSWQGGGQETQYF
TGCGCCAGCAGTTGGCAGGGTGGGGGCCAAGAGACCCAGTACTTC
>TRBJ2-5|NA|TRBV3-1|NA
CASSQRVGETQYF
TGTGCCAGCAGCCAACGGGTGGGGGAGACCCAGTACTTC
>TRBJ2-3|NA|TRBV6-2/TRBV6-3|NA
CASSYSGFTDTQYF
TGTGCCAGCAGTTACTCTGGTTTCACAGATACGCAGTATTTT
>TRBJ2-7|NA|TRBV18|NA
CASSPEDSILNEQYF
TGTGCCAGCTCACCCGAGGACAGCATCTTGAACGAGCAGTACTTC
>TRBJ2-3|few|TRBV5-1|NA
CASSREEGADTQYF
TGCGCCAGCAGCAGAGAGGAAGGGGCAGATACGCAGTATTTT
>TRBJ2-2|few|TRBV6-5|TRBD2
CASSSRLAGGRSGELFF
TGTGCCAGCAGTTCTAGACTAGCGGGAGGGCGGTCCGGGGAGCTGTTTTTT
>TRBJ1-1|NA|TRBV9|NA
CASSVEGKNTEAFF
TGTGCCAGCAGCGTAGAGGGCAAGAACACTGAAGCTTTCTTT
>TRBJ2-7|few|TRBV20-1|NA
CSVIWNPSSYEQYF
TGCAGTGTTATATGGAATCCTAGCTCCTACGAGCAGTACTTC
>TRBJ1-2|few|TRBV5-6|TRBD1
CASSSDRNNGYTF
TGTGCCAGCAGCTCGGACAGGAATAATGGCTACACCTTC
>TRBJ2-3|NA|TRBV5-4|NA
CASSSRDSTDTQYF
TGTGCCAGCAGCTCGCGGGATTCCACAGATACGCAGTATTTT
>TRBJ1-5|few|TRBV28|NA
CASSFEGGYQPQHF
TGTGCCAGCAGTTTTGAAGGGGGTTATCAGCCCCAGCATTTT
>TRBJ2-1|NA|TRBV27|TRBD2
CASSLSSPLAGALSSYNEQFF
TGTGCCAGCAGTTTATCGTCCCCCTTAGCGGGTGCTCTCAGCTCCTACAATGAGCAGTTCTTC
>TRBJ2-3|few|TRBV7-9|TRBD1
CASSLSGQGTHTQYF
TGTGCCAGCAGCTTATCAGGACAGGGGACCCATACGCAGTATTTT
>TRBJ1-3|NA|TRBV4-1|NA
CASSQIGGGNTIYF
TGCGCCAGCAGCCAAATCGGAGGCGGAAACACCATATATTTT